Listed below are T cell receptor beta chains from one sample, sequenced in a study of shared clonotypes between healthy human individuals. Sequencing used immunoSEQ multiplex PCR; TCRdb keeps in-frame clones, though not all of them. The top ten clones hold less than 0.065% of a sample with a few hundred thousand clones, roughly 97% of them seen once. Sequencing used naive CD4+ T cells sorted from blood. These receptor sequences come from a woman between 25 and 40 years old in good health. CDR3s include the opening cysteine and the closing phenylalanine or tryptophan. Each record gives: V gene, D gene, CDR3 length, J gene, clone size, CDR3 DNA, CDR3 protein. The D gene is left open where the match is weak. A row's size may be missing; if present it is once, few, many or a size class.

v_gene: TRBV7-9; d_gene: TRBD2; len: 14; j_gene: TRBJ2-1; abundance: .; CDR3nt: TGTGCCAGCAGCTTCGGACTAGCAAACTATGAGCAGTTCTTC; CDR3aa: CASSFGLANYEQFF
v_gene: TRBV9; d_gene: .; len: 16; j_gene: TRBJ2-1; abundance: .; CDR3nt: TGTGCCAGCAGCCTCCAGACGGGGGTTGAATTCAATGAGCAGTTCTTC; CDR3aa: CASSLQTGVEFNEQFF
v_gene: TRBV6-5; d_gene: .; len: 16; j_gene: TRBJ2-5; abundance: .; CDR3nt: TGTGCCAGCAGTTACTCTGCCTCCAGGGCCCAAGAGACCCAGTACTTC; CDR3aa: CASSYSASRAQETQYF
v_gene: TRBV4-1; d_gene: TRBD2; len: 18; j_gene: TRBJ2-7; abundance: .; CDR3nt: TGCGCCAGCAGCCAAGTAGGGCTAGCGGGAGGGATCCCCTACGAGCAGTACTTC; CDR3aa: CASSQVGLAGGIPYEQYF
v_gene: TRBV15; d_gene: TRBD1; len: 16; j_gene: TRBJ1-2; abundance: .; CDR3nt: TGTGCCACCAGCAGAGGTGGGACAGACGCTAACTATGGCTACACCTTC; CDR3aa: CATSRGGTDANYGYTF
v_gene: TRBV28; d_gene: .; len: 12; j_gene: TRBJ2-7; abundance: .; CDR3nt: TGTGCCAGCGGGGGAGGATTGGACGAGCAGTACTTC; CDR3aa: CASGGGLDEQYF
v_gene: TRBV2; d_gene: .; len: 12; j_gene: TRBJ2-1; abundance: .; CDR3nt: TGTGCCAGCAGCTTGAAAGGAAATGAGCAGTTCTTC; CDR3aa: CASSLKGNEQFF
v_gene: TRBV28; d_gene: TRBD2; len: 16; j_gene: TRBJ2-1; abundance: .; CDR3nt: TGTGCCAGCATAGGAAGGGGAGGGCCAAGGGATAATGAGCAGTTCTTC; CDR3aa: CASIGRGGPRDNEQFF
v_gene: TRBV28; d_gene: .; len: 14; j_gene: TRBJ1-1; abundance: .; CDR3nt: TGTGCCAGCAGTTTAGGACACAAGAACACTGAAGCTTTCTTT; CDR3aa: CASSLGHKNTEAFF
v_gene: TRBV2; d_gene: .; len: 13; j_gene: TRBJ1-1; abundance: .; CDR3nt: TGTGCCAGCAGGACGAGAGCAAACACTGAAGCTTTCTTT; CDR3aa: CASRTRANTEAFF
v_gene: TRBV5-5; d_gene: .; len: 16; j_gene: TRBJ2-3; abundance: .; CDR3nt: TGTGCCAGCAGCTTGGAAACAGCAATTAGCACAGATACGCAGTATTTT; CDR3aa: CASSLETAISTDTQYF
v_gene: TRBV7-9; d_gene: .; len: 14; j_gene: TRBJ1-1; abundance: few; CDR3nt: TGTGCCAGCAGCCCCCGACTGAAAAACACTGAAGCTTTCTTT; CDR3aa: CASSPRLKNTEAFF
v_gene: TRBV5-1; d_gene: .; len: 13; j_gene: TRBJ1-2; abundance: once; CDR3nt: TGCGCCAGCAGCCCTACAGACGTCTATGGCTACACCTTC; CDR3aa: CASSPTDVYGYTF
v_gene: TRBV5-5; d_gene: .; len: 17; j_gene: TRBJ1-5; abundance: .; CDR3nt: TGTGCCAGCAGCTTGGCCCCTTTTTTTTCTAGCAATCAGCCCCAGCATTTT; CDR3aa: CASSLAPFFSSNQPQHF
v_gene: TRBV2; d_gene: .; len: 14; j_gene: TRBJ2-2; abundance: .; CDR3nt: TGTGCCAGCAGTGAATCCGTGGACACCGGGGAGCTGTTTTTT; CDR3aa: CASSESVDTGELFF
v_gene: TRBV5-1; d_gene: TRBD2; len: 17; j_gene: TRBJ2-2; abundance: .; CDR3nt: TGCGCCAGCAGCTCAAGGACTAGCGGGAGTTACACCGGGGAGCTGTTTTTT; CDR3aa: CASSSRTSGSYTGELFF
v_gene: TRBV27; d_gene: .; len: 13; j_gene: TRBJ2-2; abundance: .; CDR3nt: TGTGCCAGCCGACAGCTAGGCACCGGGGAGCTGTTTTTT; CDR3aa: CASRQLGTGELFF
v_gene: TRBV7-6; d_gene: TRBD2; len: 16; j_gene: TRBJ2-7; abundance: .; CDR3nt: TGTGCCAGCAGCTTCCTCTCCTCGGGGGGATCCTACGAGCAGTACTTC; CDR3aa: CASSFLSSGGSYEQYF
v_gene: TRBV28; d_gene: .; len: 15; j_gene: TRBJ1-1; abundance: .; CDR3nt: TGTGCCAGCAGTCCCCCGAGGTCCATGAACACTGAAGCTTTCTTT; CDR3aa: CASSPPRSMNTEAFF
v_gene: TRBV27; d_gene: .; len: 13; j_gene: TRBJ1-3; abundance: .; CDR3nt: TGTGCCAGCAGTTTATCGTTCGGAAACACCATATATTTT; CDR3aa: CASSLSFGNTIYF
v_gene: TRBV9; d_gene: .; len: 15; j_gene: TRBJ2-3; abundance: .; CDR3nt: TGTGCCAGCACCCCAGGCAGAGTCGGCACAGATACGCAGTATTTT; CDR3aa: CASTPGRVGTDTQYF
v_gene: TRBV7-9; d_gene: .; len: 12; j_gene: TRBJ2-3; abundance: .; CDR3nt: TGTGCCGGCGGGACTAGCACAGATACGCAGTATTTT; CDR3aa: CAGGTSTDTQYF
v_gene: TRBV29-1; d_gene: TRBD2; len: 18; j_gene: TRBJ2-7; abundance: .; CDR3nt: TGCAGCGCGTTCCATAGCGGGAGGGCCCGGAAGAGCTCCTACGAGCAGTACTTC; CDR3aa: CSAFHSGRARKSSYEQYF
v_gene: TRBV2; d_gene: .; len: 12; j_gene: TRBJ1-4; abundance: .; CDR3nt: TGTGCCAGCAGTTCGTCAAGAGGACAGCTGTTTTTT; CDR3aa: CASSSSRGQLFF
v_gene: TRBV5-5; d_gene: .; len: 15; j_gene: TRBJ1-3; abundance: .; CDR3nt: TGTGCCAGCAGCTTGGCGAGGAGCTCTGGAAACACCATATATTTT; CDR3aa: CASSLARSSGNTIYF
v_gene: TRBV7-9; d_gene: .; len: 13; j_gene: TRBJ1-1; abundance: .; CDR3nt: TGTGCCAGCAGCCCCGACCAGTTCACTGAAGCTTTCTTT; CDR3aa: CASSPDQFTEAFF
v_gene: TRBV2; d_gene: TRBD1; len: 14; j_gene: TRBJ2-7; abundance: .; CDR3nt: TGTGCCAGCAGTTCCCGACAGGGTCCCTACGAGCAGTACTTC; CDR3aa: CASSSRQGPYEQYF
v_gene: TRBV5-1; d_gene: .; len: 15; j_gene: TRBJ1-5; abundance: .; CDR3nt: TGCGCCAGCAGCTTGGCTCCGGGAAGCAATCAGCCCCAGCATTTT; CDR3aa: CASSLAPGSNQPQHF
v_gene: TRBV2; d_gene: TRBD2; len: 14; j_gene: TRBJ2-7; abundance: .; CDR3nt: TGTGCCACACGCCGGGGACTAGCGGTCCACGAGCAGTACTTC; CDR3aa: CATRRGLAVHEQYF
v_gene: TRBV28; d_gene: .; len: 14; j_gene: TRBJ1-2; abundance: .; CDR3nt: TGTGCCAGCAGTTTATCCGGGGGGAACTATGGCTACACCTTC; CDR3aa: CASSLSGGNYGYTF
v_gene: TRBV28; d_gene: TRBD1; len: 15; j_gene: TRBJ2-7; abundance: .; CDR3nt: TGTGCCAGCAGCTTAACCGGGACAGGAGCCTACGAGCAGTACTTC; CDR3aa: CASSLTGTGAYEQYF
v_gene: TRBV11-2; d_gene: TRBD2; len: 13; j_gene: TRBJ2-1; abundance: .; CDR3nt: TGTGCCAGCAGCCCCGGACTAGCAGGGGCGCAGTTCTTC; CDR3aa: CASSPGLAGAQFF
v_gene: TRBV27; d_gene: TRBD2; len: 15; j_gene: TRBJ2-5; abundance: .; CDR3nt: TGTGCCAGCAGTACTAGCGGGAGGGCCCCAGAGACCCAGTACTTC; CDR3aa: CASSTSGRAPETQYF
v_gene: TRBV5-1; d_gene: .; len: 13; j_gene: TRBJ1-1; abundance: once; CDR3nt: TGCGCCAGCAGCTTGGCCGGCGAGACTGAAGCTTTCTTT; CDR3aa: CASSLAGETEAFF
v_gene: TRBV5-5; d_gene: TRBD2; len: 15; j_gene: TRBJ2-7; abundance: .; CDR3nt: TGTGCCAGCAGCCGGGGACTAGCGGGAGTTGAGGAGCAGTACTTC; CDR3aa: CASSRGLAGVEEQYF
v_gene: TRBV27; d_gene: .; len: 16; j_gene: TRBJ2-7; abundance: .; CDR3nt: TGTGCCAGCAGCCCTCGTCTTCGGGCGAGCTCCTACGAGCAGTACTTC; CDR3aa: CASSPRLRASSYEQYF
v_gene: TRBV12-2; d_gene: .; len: 12; j_gene: TRBJ2-7; abundance: .; CDR3nt: TGTAAGGGAACCATACAACCCTACGAGCAGTACTTC; CDR3aa: CKGTIQPYEQYF
v_gene: TRBV29-1; d_gene: TRBD1; len: 13; j_gene: TRBJ2-2; abundance: .; CDR3nt: TGCAGCGCTGGACAGGGAAGAAGTGGGGAGCTGTTTTTT; CDR3aa: CSAGQGRSGELFF
v_gene: TRBV6-1; d_gene: TRBD2; len: 13; j_gene: TRBJ2-3; abundance: .; CDR3nt: TGTGCCAGCAGACTAGCGGGAGTAGATACGCAGTATTTT; CDR3aa: CASRLAGVDTQYF
v_gene: TRBV7-2; d_gene: TRBD1; len: 13; j_gene: TRBJ1-2; abundance: .; CDR3nt: TGTGCCAGCAGCGGCCAGGGGGTGGATGGCTACACCTTC; CDR3aa: CASSGQGVDGYTF
v_gene: TRBV30; d_gene: TRBD2; len: 17; j_gene: TRBJ2-1; abundance: .; CDR3nt: TGTGCCTGGAGTGGGGGACTAGCGGGAGTACCCTACAATGAGCAGTTCTTC; CDR3aa: CAWSGGLAGVPYNEQFF
v_gene: TRBV5-1; d_gene: .; len: 14; j_gene: TRBJ2-7; abundance: .; CDR3nt: TGCGCCAGCAGCTTGTCGGGAGACCCCTACGAGCAGTACTTC; CDR3aa: CASSLSGDPYEQYF
v_gene: TRBV4-1; d_gene: .; len: 14; j_gene: TRBJ2-3; abundance: .; CDR3nt: TGCGCCAGCAGCCGACTAGGAAACACAGATACGCAGTATTTT; CDR3aa: CASSRLGNTDTQYF
v_gene: TRBV28; d_gene: TRBD1; len: 15; j_gene: TRBJ2-3; abundance: .; CDR3nt: TGTGCCAGCGATCCTGACAGGGGTCCCACAGATACGCAGTATTTT; CDR3aa: CASDPDRGPTDTQYF
v_gene: TRBV27; d_gene: .; len: 13; j_gene: TRBJ2-3; abundance: .; CDR3nt: TGTGCCAGCAGTTTGGTTTTCACAGATACGCAGTATTTT; CDR3aa: CASSLVFTDTQYF
v_gene: TRBV11-2; d_gene: .; len: 14; j_gene: TRBJ1-1; abundance: .; CDR3nt: TGTGCCAGCAGCTTTGCAGGAGTGAACACTGAAGCTTTCTTT; CDR3aa: CASSFAGVNTEAFF
v_gene: TRBV9; d_gene: TRBD2; len: 16; j_gene: TRBJ2-5; abundance: .; CDR3nt: TGTGCCAGCAGCGCATCCGGGACTAGTTTTCTAGAGACCCAGTACTTC; CDR3aa: CASSASGTSFLETQYF
v_gene: TRBV9; d_gene: TRBD1; len: 15; j_gene: TRBJ1-2; abundance: .; CDR3nt: TGTGCCAGCAGCGTAGGGGACAGGGATAACTATGGCTACACCTTC; CDR3aa: CASSVGDRDNYGYTF
v_gene: TRBV7-9; d_gene: TRBD1; len: 15; j_gene: TRBJ2-3; abundance: .; CDR3nt: TGTGCCAGCAGCTCAGGGGGCGCGATGACAGATACGCAGTATTTT; CDR3aa: CASSSGGAMTDTQYF
v_gene: TRBV28; d_gene: TRBD2; len: 21; j_gene: TRBJ2-1; abundance: .; CDR3nt: TGTGCCAGCACGTTACCAACACGGACTAGCGGGATTCGTATCTCCTACAATGAGCAGTTCTTC; CDR3aa: CASTLPTRTSGIRISYNEQFF
v_gene: TRBV6-5; d_gene: TRBD1; len: 14; j_gene: TRBJ2-7; abundance: .; CDR3nt: TGTGCCAGCAGTCAGACAGGGGTCTCCTACGAGCAGTACTTC; CDR3aa: CASSQTGVSYEQYF